What follows is one T cell receptor (beta chain) and its context. CDR3 length: 15 amino acids. Trimming removed 6 bases at V and 2 bases at J, with 14 bases between. Per the germline V gene, CDR1 is MDHEN and CDR2 is SYDVKM. How the authors handled the data: Researchers report that nucleated cell counts were estimated from reference gene primer amplification. Libraries were prepared by immunoSEQ multiplex PCR; TCRdb keeps only in-frame clonotypes and omits some of them. The V and J calls and clone size are taken from that table; D and trimming were inferred from the DNA. The sample shows roughly 20,000 clones, approximately 90% of them seen only once. This specimen comes from a study of blood T cell repertoires in COVID-19. At the level of the study: COVID-19 samples, acute and convalescent, were from the United States, Italy and Spain. T cells, B-cell-depleted T cells, or PBMCs provided the cDNA or gDNA that served as material.

Sequences were obtained from peripheral blood. The chain recombines TRBV28 with TRBJ1-5; no firm D call. The sequence derives from a human donor in a cohort sampled during active COVID-19. CDR3 sequence: CASRPGGDGNQPQHF. The CDR3 DNA reads TGTGCCAGCAGACCCGGAGGTGATGGCAATCAGCCCCAGCATTTT.